This T cell receptor (beta chain) was obtained from a study of cytomegalovirus exposure and HLA in healthy donors. At the level of the study: HLA-typed donors were the source of approximately 85 million unique TCRs held in an early data release.

Study observations and caveats: Researchers counted approximately 160 TCR beta chains as cytomegalovirus-associated.

Primers: 60 Vbeta forward and 13 Jbeta reverse. TCRdb's table, derived via immunoSEQ multiplex PCR, lists solely in-frame clones and lacks some. The sample shows around 120,000 clones, roughly three quarters of them seen only once. As regards this clone: Its target is unknown.

Germline loops: CDR1 MNHNS, CDR2 SASEGT. V lost 3 bases and J 0 bases, leaving 16 bases between the germline ends. CDR3 length: 17 residues. The sequence was obtained from a man aged 50 to 59 in good health and CMV-seropositive. Material: PBMCs. This chain connects TRBV6-1 to TRBJ2-3, with D perhaps matching TRBD2 (6 bases). The CDR3 region is CASSDGTLFPSTDTQYF. The DNA of the CDR3 is TGTGCCAGCAGTGACGGGACTCTCTTCCCTAGCACAGATACGCAGTATTTT.